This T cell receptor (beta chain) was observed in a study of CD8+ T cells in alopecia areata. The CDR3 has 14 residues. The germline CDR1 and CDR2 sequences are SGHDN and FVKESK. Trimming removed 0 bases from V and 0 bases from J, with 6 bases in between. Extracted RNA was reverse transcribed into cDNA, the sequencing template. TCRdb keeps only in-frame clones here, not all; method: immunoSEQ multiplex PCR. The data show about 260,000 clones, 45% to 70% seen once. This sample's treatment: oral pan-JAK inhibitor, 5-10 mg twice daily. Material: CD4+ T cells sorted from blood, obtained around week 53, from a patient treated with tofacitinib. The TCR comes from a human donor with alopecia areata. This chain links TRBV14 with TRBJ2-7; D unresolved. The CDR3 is CASSQELNSYEQYF. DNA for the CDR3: TGTGCCAGCAGCCAAGAGCTTAACTCCTACGAGCAGTACTTC.